The 26 T cell receptor beta chains listed next were all sequenced from one sample in a study of cytomegalovirus exposure and HLA in healthy donors. This PCR relied on a set of 60 Vbeta primers and 13 Jbeta primers. The protocol was immunoSEQ multiplex PCR, while the TCRdb copy is restricted to in-frame clones and leaves out a portion. The sample carries around 100,000 clones, roughly 70% recorded once. The specimen sequenced was PBMCs. Every receptor here comes from a middle-aged man in good health and CMV-seropositive.

The gene calls are TRBV2 and TRBJ1-5; 10 bases line up with TRBD1. J was trimmed by 4 bases and V by 1 base; bases with no gene match: 7. The CDR3 extends over 17 amino acids. Germline CDR1 and CDR2: SNHLY and FYNNEI. CDR3 DNA sequence: TGTGCCAGCAGTGAAGGGCCGGGACAGGGGACGAATCAGCCCCAGCATTTT. Translating it yields CASSEGPGQGTNQPQHF.

This chain links TRBV19 with TRBJ1-1, with a possible D match to TRBD1 (6 bases). Trimming cost V 7 bases and J 5 bases, with 17 bases left between them. CDR1 and CDR2 (germline): LNHDA, SQIVND (reference sequence). CDR3 length: 14 amino acids. The CDR3 DNA reads TGTGCCAGTATTAGTGACAGGCGAAGAACTGAAGCTTTCTTT. As protein: CASISDRRRTEAFF.

A few counts support this clone. This sequence joins TRBV6-6 and TRBJ1-1; 8 bases match TRBD1. The CDR3 is 14 residues long. V was pared by 6 bases and J by 2 bases, with 5 bases of the junction left unmatched. Germline CDR1 MNHNY, CDR2 SVGAGI (reference sequence). This CDR3 reads CASSQQGVNTEAFF. DNA for the CDR3: TGTGCCAGCAGCCAACAGGGGGTAAACACTGAAGCTTTCTTT.

The chain uses TRBV18 and TRBJ2-7; 9 bases are a match to TRBD2. The CDR3 covers 16 residues. Germline CDR1 is KGHSH and CDR2 is LQKENI. V lost 0 bases, J lost 0 bases, and 3 bases stayed unmatched. CDR3 coding DNA: TGTGCCAGCTCACCACCGATGCGGGAGGGCTCCTACGAGCAGTACTTC. It specifies CASSPPMREGSYEQYF.

The chain couples TRBV27 to TRBJ2-4; D might be TRBD2 (6 bases). The germline V gene has CDR1 MNHEY and CDR2 SMNVEV (reference sequence). The CDR3 length is 14 residues. V dropped 1 base and J dropped 8 bases, with 12 bases sitting between them. The CDR3 DNA is TGTGCCAGCAGTTTATTGGACGGGGGTGACATTCAGTACTTC. It encodes CASSLLDGGDIQYF.

The chain employs TRBV10-3 and TRBJ2-1, with 8 bases matching TRBD1. The CDR3 length is 15 residues. The trim removed 6 bases at V and 2 bases at J, leaving 6 bases unmatched. CDR1 is ENHRY and CDR2 is SYGVKD in the germline V gene. The CDR3 DNA reads as TGTGCCATCAGGGACAGGGCCGGGACCTACAATGAGCAGTTCTTC. It encodes CAIRDRAGTYNEQFF.

The J gene is TRBJ2-2, the V gene TRBV7-6; 9 nucleotides align to TRBD1. This CDR3 is built from 16 residues. Germline trimming cut 10 bases from V and 4 bases from J; bases unmatched to any gene: 13. Germline V gene data show CDR1 as SGHVS and CDR2 as FNYEAQ. CDR3 sequence: CAILHRDRESTGELFF. CDR3 DNA sequence: TGTGCCATCCTTCACCGGGACAGGGAGTCCACCGGGGAGCTGTTTTTT.

The chain couples TRBV10-2 to TRBJ2-5; TRBD2 is a possible D gene (6 bases). V gave up 8 bases and J gave up 0 bases, with 10 bases separating them. Germline CDR1 WSHSY, CDR2 SAAADI. CDR3 length: 13 amino acids. This CDR3 reads CASHRDYQETQYF. Here the CDR3 DNA reads TGCGCCAGCCACCGGGACTACCAAGAGACCCAGTACTTC.

The rearrangement links TRBV6-6 to TRBJ2-1; 7 nucleotides line up with TRBD2. V lost 6 bases to trimming and J lost 8 bases; unmatched junction nucleotides: 13. The germline CDR1 and CDR2 sequences are MNHNY and SVGAGI (reference sequence). The CDR3 consists of 15 residues. The CDR3 DNA reads as TGTGCCAGCAGCACTAGCGCGGGCAATGATCATGAGCAGTTCTTC. It encodes CASSTSAGNDHEQFF.

The CDR3 region is CASSLWLNTEAFF. The CDR3 nucleotides are TGTGCCAGCAGCTTATGGCTCAACACTGAAGCTTTCTTT. The chain uses TRBV7-3 and TRBJ1-1; no firm D call. CDR3 length: 13 residues. V was trimmed by 2 bases and J by 2 bases, leaving 6 bases between them. Germline V gene lookup returns CDR1 SGHTA and CDR2 FQGTGA.

This chain uses TRBV9 with TRBJ2-3; D remains ambiguous. Germline-derived CDR1 and CDR2 are SGDLS and YYNGEE. The CDR3 extends over 13 amino acids. V was clipped by 6 bases and J by 2 bases, with 10 bases between them. The CDR3 coding sequence is TGTGCCAGCACTGCAGCGAACACAGATACGCAGTATTTT. This gives the protein CASTAANTDTQYF. Combining the CDR3 with reference TRBV9 and TRBJ2-3 gives the whole variable domain DSGVTQTPKHLITATGQRVTLRCSPRSGDLSVYWYQQSLDQGLQFLIQYYNGEERAKGNILERFSAQQFPDLHSELNLSSLELGDSALYFCASTAANTDTQYFGPGTRLTVL.

This clone has only one observation. The V call is TRBV4-2, the J call TRBJ2-1; D is unclear. The CDR3 contains 17 residues. The germline V and J ends were trimmed by 4 bases and 3 bases, with 19 bases remaining between them. Germline values: CDR1 LGHNA, CDR2 YNFKEQ. CDR3 nucleotides: TGTGCCAGCAGCCCGAAAGTAGGCGGTATAGACTACAATGAGCAGTTCTTC. Its translation is CASSPKVGGIDYNEQFF.

CDR3 residues: CASSAAGLVPYEQYF. CDR3 DNA sequence: TGCGCCAGCAGCGCAGCCGGACTTGTTCCCTACGAGCAGTACTTC. This sequence joins TRBV5-1 and TRBJ2-7, with D perhaps TRBD2 (5 bases). Germline CDR1 SGHRS, CDR2 YFSETQ. The CDR3 is made up of 15 amino acids. V was pared by 4 bases and J by 2 bases, with 16 bases between. The full variable domain, in which reference TRBV5-1 and TRBJ2-7 provide the parts outside the CDR3, is KAGVTQTPRYLIKTRGQQVTLSCSPISGHRSVSWYQQTPGQGLQFLFEYFSETQRNKGNFPGRFSGRQFSNSRSEMNVSTLELGDSALYLCASSAAGLVPYEQYFGPGTRLTVT.

This clone was seen once. The rearrangement uses TRBV29-1 and TRBJ1-1, with TRBD1 matching over 12 bases. From germline, CDR1 is SQVTM and CDR2 ANQGSEA. The CDR3 contains 14 residues. Germline trimming cut 4 bases from V and 5 bases from J; bases unmatched to any gene: 5. This chain's CDR3 is CSVGGTGGPTEAFF. Written as DNA, the CDR3 is TGCAGCGTTGGAGGGACAGGGGGCCCAACTGAAGCTTTCTTT.

The J gene is TRBJ2-2, the V gene TRBV10-3; 10 bases are shared with TRBD2. The CDR3 runs 19 residues. Per the germline V gene, CDR1 is ENHRY and CDR2 is SYGVKD. V shed 4 bases, J shed 4 bases, and the junction held 15 bases outside the gene matches. The CDR3 DNA reads as TGTGCCATCAGTGGCATTGGGCTAGCGGGAGACCGTGGCACCGGGGAGCTGTTTTTT. This sequence encodes CAISGIGLAGDRGTGELFF.

The chain is built from TRBV9 and TRBJ2-4, with TRBD1 identical over 11 bases. Unmatched junction bases numbered 7, after V lost 4 bases and J lost 7 bases. The CDR3 is 15 residues long. CDR1 and CDR2 (germline): SGDLS, YYNGEE. CDR3: CASSLEGQGGNIQYF. The CDR3 region has the DNA TGTGCCAGCAGCCTGGAGGGACAGGGGGGTAACATTCAGTACTTC.

The CDR3 sequence is CASSIARRSNYGYTF. In DNA, the CDR3 is TGTGCCAGTAGTATAGCACGGAGGTCTAACTATGGCTACACCTTC. The V call is TRBV19, the J call TRBJ1-2; D ambiguous. There are 15 residues in the CDR3. Germline V gene sequence: CDR1 LNHDA, CDR2 SQIVND (reference sequence). With 1 base removed from V and 0 bases from J, the gap between germline ends came to 9 bases.

In its sample, this clone was seen once. V usage is TRBV19 and J usage is TRBJ2-7, with a tentative D call TRBD1 (5 bases). V dropped 0 bases and J dropped 6 bases, with 12 bases sitting between them. Germline V gene sequence: CDR1 LNHDA, CDR2 SQIVND (reference sequence). There are 14 residues in the CDR3. The CDR3 DNA reads TGTGCCAGTAGTATAGACAGGGATTTGAGCGAGCAGTACTTC. This translates into CASSIDRDLSEQYF.

This chain joins TRBV7-2 and TRBJ2-3; a possible D gene is TRBD2 (7 bases). This CDR3 is 15 amino acids long. The germline CDR1 and CDR2 sequences are SGHTA and FQGNSA. V lost 1 base and J lost 5, with 13 bases in between. In nucleotides, the CDR3 is TGTGCCAGCAGCTTAGACGGGGGGCTTAGAGATACGCAGTATTTT. It translates to CASSLDGGLRDTQYF.

This clone showed up just a few times. V gene TRBV19 combines with J gene TRBJ2-3; the match to TRBD2 covers 13 bases. The trim removed 4 bases at V and 7 bases at J, leaving 8 bases unmatched. The CDR3 length is 16 residues. Germline assignment: CDR1 LNHDA and CDR2 SQIVND (reference sequence). Written as DNA, the CDR3 is TGTGCCAGTAGTACTAGGACTAGCGGGAGTGAGCATACGCAGTATTTT. Amino acids: CASSTRTSGSEHTQYF.

The chain is built from TRBV10-1 and TRBJ2-7; 9 bases map to TRBD1. V gave up 4 bases and J gave up 6 bases; unmatched junction bases: 10. Germline CDR1 and CDR2: WNHNN and SYGVQD (reference sequence). The CDR3 is made up of 15 amino acids. This CDR3 reads CASSGGQGPVGEQYF. CDR3 nucleotides: TGCGCCAGCAGTGGGGGACAGGGACCTGTGGGCGAGCAGTACTTC.

The chain has TRBV6-1 and TRBJ2-3; D remains unclear. This CDR3 contains 15 residues. CDR1 and CDR2 from the germline V gene are MNHNS and SASEGT. Trimming removed 1 base from V and 2 bases from J, with 10 bases in between. CDR3 amino acids: CASSEDFLYTDTQYF. The CDR3 nucleotides read TGTGCCAGCAGTGAAGACTTCCTCTACACAGATACGCAGTATTTT.

The rearrangement joins TRBV5-1 to TRBJ2-1; 7 positions match TRBD1. Unmatched junction bases numbered 4, after V lost 4 bases and J lost 0 bases. The CDR3 sequence is 15 residues long. CDR1 and CDR2 from the germline V gene are SGHRS and YFSETQ. The CDR3 nucleotides read TGCGCCAGCAGCCAACAGGGGAGCTCCTACAATGAGCAGTTCTTC. This gives the protein CASSQQGSSYNEQFF.

The chain has TRBV5-4 and TRBJ1-1; TRBD1 agrees at 8 bases. Germline CDR1 is SGHNT and CDR2 is YYREEE (reference sequence). With V trimmed by 4 bases and J by 4 bases, 6 bases remained unmatched. The CDR3 runs 14 residues. This CDR3 is CASSPQGDGTEAFF. The CDR3 coding sequence is TGTGCCAGCAGCCCACAGGGGGATGGCACTGAAGCTTTCTTT.

The rearrangement links TRBV30 to TRBJ2-1; a weak D match, TRBD1 (6 bases). In germline, CDR1 is GTSNPN, CDR2 SVGIG (reference sequence). CDR3 length equals 12 residues. V lost 7 bases to trimming and J lost 7 bases, with 14 bases between them. The CDR3 reads CAFNRARNEQFF. In nucleotides, the CDR3 is TGTGCCTTCAACAGGGCACGGAATGAGCAGTTCTTC.

This chain links TRBV18 with TRBJ1-2, with D perhaps matching TRBD1 (5 bases). Germline CDR1 reads KGHSH; CDR2 reads LQKENI. V was shortened by 0 bases and J by 2 bases, with 13 bases between the two germline ends. The CDR3 has 16 residues. CDR3 sequence reads: CASSPPYPGRNYGYTF. The CDR3 DNA reads TGTGCCAGCTCACCACCGTATCCAGGGCGAAACTATGGCTACACCTTC.